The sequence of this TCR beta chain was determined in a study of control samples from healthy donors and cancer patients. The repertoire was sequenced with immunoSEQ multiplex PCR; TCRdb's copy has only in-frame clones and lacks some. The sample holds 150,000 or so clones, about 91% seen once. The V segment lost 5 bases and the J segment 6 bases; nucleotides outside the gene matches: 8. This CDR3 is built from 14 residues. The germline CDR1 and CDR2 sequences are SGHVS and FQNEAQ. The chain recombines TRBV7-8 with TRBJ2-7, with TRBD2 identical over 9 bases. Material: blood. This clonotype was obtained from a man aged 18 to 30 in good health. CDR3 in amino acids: CASSPAGGEGEQYF. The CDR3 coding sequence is TGTGCCAGCAGCCCAGCGGGGGGCGAAGGCGAGCAGTACTTC.